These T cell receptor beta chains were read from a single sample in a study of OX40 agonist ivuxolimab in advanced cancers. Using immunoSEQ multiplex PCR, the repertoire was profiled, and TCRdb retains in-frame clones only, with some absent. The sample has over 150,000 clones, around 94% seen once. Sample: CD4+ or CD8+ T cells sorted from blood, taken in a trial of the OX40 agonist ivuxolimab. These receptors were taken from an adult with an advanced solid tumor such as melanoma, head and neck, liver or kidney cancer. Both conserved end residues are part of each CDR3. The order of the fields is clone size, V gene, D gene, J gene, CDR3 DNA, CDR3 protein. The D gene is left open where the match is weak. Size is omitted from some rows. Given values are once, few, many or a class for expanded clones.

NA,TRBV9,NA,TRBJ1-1,TGTGCCAGCAGCGTAGGACCCAGGGGCGGGAACACTGAAGCTTTCTTT,CASSVGPRGGNTEAFF
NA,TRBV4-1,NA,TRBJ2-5,TGCGCCAGCAGCCAAGCGCTTCGGGGCCCGAGGACCCAGTACTTC,CASSQALRGPRTQYF
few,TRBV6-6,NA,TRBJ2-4,TGTGCCAGCTCCAGGGGGGGGGAAAACATTCAGTACTTC,CASSRGGENIQYF
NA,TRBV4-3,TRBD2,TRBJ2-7,TGCGCCAGCAGCCAAGATCGGGGGGGCCTTTCCTACGAGCAGTACTTC,CASSQDRGGLSYEQYF
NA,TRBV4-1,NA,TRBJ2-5,TGCGCCAGCAGCCAAGGGCACCGACTAGGAAGGGAGACCCAGTACTTC,CASSQGHRLGRETQYF
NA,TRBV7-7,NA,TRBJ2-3,TGTGCCAGCAGCCCGCGGGACAGAAGCACAGATACGCAGTATTTT,CASSPRDRSTDTQYF
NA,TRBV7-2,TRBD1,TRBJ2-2,TGTGCCAGCAGCCAAAACAGGGGTAACACCGGGGAGCTGTTTTTT,CASSQNRGNTGELFF
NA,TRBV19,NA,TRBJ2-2,TGTGCCAGTAGTATAGCCCCCCCGACGAACACCGGGGAGCTGTTTTTT,CASSIAPPTNTGELFF
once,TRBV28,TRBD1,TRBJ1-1,TGTGCCAGCAGTTCCGGACAGGGTCGGACTGAAGCTTTCTTT,CASSSGQGRTEAFF
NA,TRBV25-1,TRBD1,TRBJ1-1,TGTGCCAGCAGTGTGACAGGGGGCGCGCACACTGAAGCTTTCTTT,CASSVTGGAHTEAFF
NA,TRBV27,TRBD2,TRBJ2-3,TGTGCCAGCAGTTTAATAGCGGGAGGGGGGCCCGACAGCACAGATACGCAGTATTTT,CASSLIAGGGPDSTDTQYF
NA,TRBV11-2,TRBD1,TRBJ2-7,TGTGCCAGCAGCCCCCTCGGACGATTTGACCAGGGGGTCGAGCAGTACTTC,CASSPLGRFDQGVEQYF
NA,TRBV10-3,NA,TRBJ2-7,TGTGCCATTTCCAGCGCCCTCTCCTACGAGCAGTACTTC,CAISSALSYEQYF
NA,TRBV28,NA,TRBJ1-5,TGTGCCAGCAGTTACGCGGGGTACAGGGTTGGTAATCAGCCCCAGCATTTT,CASSYAGYRVGNQPQHF
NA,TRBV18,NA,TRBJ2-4,TGTGCCAGCTCCCGTACAGTGGGGACGGGGGTTGGAAACATTCAGTACTTC,CASSRTVGTGVGNIQYF
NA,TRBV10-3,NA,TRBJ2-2,TGTGCCATCAGTCGAATAAGGGGACTGGGGGTATCGGCCGGGGAGCTGTTTTTT,CAISRIRGLGVSAGELFF
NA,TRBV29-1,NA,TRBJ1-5,TGCAGCGTTGAACAAGGTAACAATCAGCCCCAGCATTTT,CSVEQGNNQPQHF
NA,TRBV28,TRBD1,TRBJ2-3,TGTGCCAGCAGTACTCGACAGGGGCCGGATACGCAGTATTTT,CASSTRQGPDTQYF
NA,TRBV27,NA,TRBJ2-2,TGTGCCAGCGGGCGACAGGTCACGAACACCGGGGAGCTGTTTTTT,CASGRQVTNTGELFF
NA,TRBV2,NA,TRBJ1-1,TGTGCCAGCAGTGAGGGCAGGGTGGTCACTGAAGCTTTCTTT,CASSEGRVVTEAFF
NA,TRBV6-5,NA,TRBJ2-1,TGTGCCAGCAGTTATAGGCCCTTCTCCTACAATGAGCAGTTCTTC,CASSYRPFSYNEQFF
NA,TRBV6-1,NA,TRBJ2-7,TGTGCCAGCATCGGGTCCTCGCAACCCCTCTACGAGCAGTACTTC,CASIGSSQPLYEQYF
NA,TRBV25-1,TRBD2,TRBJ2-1,TGTGCCACCACCACTAGCGGGGGGACTTATGAGCAGTTCTTC,CATTTSGGTYEQFF
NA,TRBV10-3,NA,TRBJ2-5,TGTGCCATCACCGAGAGACCAGGGGAGACCCAGTACTTC,CAITERPGETQYF
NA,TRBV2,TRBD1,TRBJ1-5,TGTGCCAGCCGGGACAGGGGACTTTATCAGCCCCAGCATTTT,CASRDRGLYQPQHF
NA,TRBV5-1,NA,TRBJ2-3,TGCGCCAGCAGCTCCGGAAGGGCAAGCTGGGCTAGCACAGATACGCAGTATTTT,CASSSGRASWASTDTQYF
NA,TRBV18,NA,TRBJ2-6,TGTGCCAGCTCCGACCCTTCTGGGGCCAACGTCCTGACTTTC,CASSDPSGANVLTF
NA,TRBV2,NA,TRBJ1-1,TGTGCCAGCAGTGAAGGGGGTAGGACTGAAGCTTTCTTT,CASSEGGRTEAFF
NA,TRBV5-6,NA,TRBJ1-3,TGTGCCAGCAGCTTGGGCGTTACTGTGGCCCTAAACACCATATATTTT,CASSLGVTVALNTIYF
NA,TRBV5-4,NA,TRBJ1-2,TGTGCCAGCAGCTTGGAAGGGAACTATGGCTACACCTTC,CASSLEGNYGYTF
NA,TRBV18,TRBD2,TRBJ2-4,TGTGCCAGCTCACCGAGGGACCGCGCCCGGGAGGACAAAAACATTCAGTACTTC,CASSPRDRAREDKNIQYF
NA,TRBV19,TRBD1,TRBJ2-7,TGTGCCGTCTCCGGGACAGGCCTCTACGAGCAGTACTTC,CAVSGTGLYEQYF
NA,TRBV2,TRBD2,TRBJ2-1,TGTGCCAGCACCGAATGGGGGACTAGCGGTGAGCAGTTCTTC,CASTEWGTSGEQFF
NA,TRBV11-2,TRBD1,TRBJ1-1,TGTGCCAGCAGCTTAGCACAGGGGGCCGGGAGCACTGAAGCTTTCTTT,CASSLAQGAGSTEAFF
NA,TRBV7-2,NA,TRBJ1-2,TGTGCCAGCAGCCTCTATGAGGAAGAGTATGGCTACACCTTC,CASSLYEEEYGYTF
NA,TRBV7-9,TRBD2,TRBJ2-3,TGTGCCAGCAGCCCGACTAGCGGGGGAAGCACAGATACGCAGTATTTT,CASSPTSGGSTDTQYF
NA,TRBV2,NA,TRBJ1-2,TGTGCCAGCACAAGTACTCCTCCGTTCAGCTACACCTTC,CASTSTPPFSYTF